This TCR beta chain originates from a study of cytomegalovirus exposure and HLA in healthy donors. The CDR3 is made up of 14 amino acids. Trimming took off 5 bases at V and 5 bases at J, with 13 bases between the two ends. The germline gives CDR1 SGHNT, CDR2 YENEEA. Notes on the study in general: Reports described diagnosis of cytomegalovirus status by the classifier as highly specific and sensitive.

With 60 Vbeta and 13 Jbeta primers, the PCR was carried out. Sequencing used immunoSEQ multiplex PCR; TCRdb keeps in-frame clones, though not all of them. The top ten hold more than 1.1% of the sample, which has about 150,000 clones, under 85% seen once. A word on this clone: The antigen remains unidentified.

This TCR derives from a woman aged 25-40 years in good health and CMV-seronegative. V and J are TRBV11-3 and TRBJ2-1; tentatively, D is TRBD1 (5 bases). Sample: PBMCs. CDR3 sequence reads: CASSRIGQHNEQFF. The CDR3 DNA sequence: TGTGCCAGCAGCCGAATCGGACAACACAATGAGCAGTTCTTC.